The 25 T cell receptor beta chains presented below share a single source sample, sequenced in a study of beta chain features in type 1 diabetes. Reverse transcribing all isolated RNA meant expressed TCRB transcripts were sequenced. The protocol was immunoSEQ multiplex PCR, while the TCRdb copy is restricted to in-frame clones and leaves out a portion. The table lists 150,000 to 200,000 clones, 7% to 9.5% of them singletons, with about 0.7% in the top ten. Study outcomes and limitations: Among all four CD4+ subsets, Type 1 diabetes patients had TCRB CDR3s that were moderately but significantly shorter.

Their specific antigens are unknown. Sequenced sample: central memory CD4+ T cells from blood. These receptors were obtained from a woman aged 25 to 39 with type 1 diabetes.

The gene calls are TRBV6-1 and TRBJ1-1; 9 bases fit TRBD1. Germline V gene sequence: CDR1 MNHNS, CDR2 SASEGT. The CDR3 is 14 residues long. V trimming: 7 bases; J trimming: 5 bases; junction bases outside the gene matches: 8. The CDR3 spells CASIWDREGTEAFF. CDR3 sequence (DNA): TGTGCCAGCATTTGGGACAGGGAGGGTACTGAAGCTTTCTTT.

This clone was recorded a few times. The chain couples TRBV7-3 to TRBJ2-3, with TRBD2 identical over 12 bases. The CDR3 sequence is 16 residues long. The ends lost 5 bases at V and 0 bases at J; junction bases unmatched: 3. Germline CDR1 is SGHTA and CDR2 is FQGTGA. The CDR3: CASSATSGGSTDTQYF. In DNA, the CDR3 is TGTGCCAGCAGCGCGACTAGCGGGGGTAGCACAGATACGCAGTATTTT.

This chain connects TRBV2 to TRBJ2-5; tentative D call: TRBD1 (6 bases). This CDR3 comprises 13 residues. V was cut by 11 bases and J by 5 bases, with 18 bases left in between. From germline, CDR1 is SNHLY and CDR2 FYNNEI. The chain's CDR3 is CAAQGQSRETQYF. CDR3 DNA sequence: TGTGCCGCTCAAGGACAGAGTAGGGAGACCCAGTACTTC.

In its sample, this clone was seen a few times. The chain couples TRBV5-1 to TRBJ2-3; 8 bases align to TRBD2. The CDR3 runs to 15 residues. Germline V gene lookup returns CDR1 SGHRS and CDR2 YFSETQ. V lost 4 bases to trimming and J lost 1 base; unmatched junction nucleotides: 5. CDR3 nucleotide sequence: TGCGCCAGCAGCAGCCAAGCGGGGGGCACAGATACGCAGTATTTT. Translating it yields CASSSQAGGTDTQYF.

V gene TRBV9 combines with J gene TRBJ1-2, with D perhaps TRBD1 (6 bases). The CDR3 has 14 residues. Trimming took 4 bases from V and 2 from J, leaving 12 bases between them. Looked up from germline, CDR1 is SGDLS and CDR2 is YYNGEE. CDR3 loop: CASSKATGNYGYTF. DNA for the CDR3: TGTGCCAGCAGCAAAGCTACAGGGAACTATGGCTACACCTTC.

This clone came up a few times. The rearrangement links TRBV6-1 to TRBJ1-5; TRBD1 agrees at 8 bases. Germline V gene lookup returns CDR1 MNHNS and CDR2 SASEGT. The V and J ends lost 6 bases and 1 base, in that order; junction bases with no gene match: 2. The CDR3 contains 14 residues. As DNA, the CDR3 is TGTGCCAGCAGGAGGGACAGGAGCAATCAGCCCCAGCATTTT. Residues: CASRRDRSNQPQHF.

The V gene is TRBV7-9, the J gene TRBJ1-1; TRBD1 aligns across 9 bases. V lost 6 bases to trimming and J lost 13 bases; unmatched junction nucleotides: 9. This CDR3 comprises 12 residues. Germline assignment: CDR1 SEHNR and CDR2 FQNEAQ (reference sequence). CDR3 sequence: CASSRGTGRVFF. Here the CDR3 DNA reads TGTGCCAGCAGTAGAGGGACAGGGCGAGTTTTCTTT. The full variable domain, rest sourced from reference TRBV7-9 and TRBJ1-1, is DTGVSQNPRHKITKRGQNVTFRCDPISEHNRLYWYRQTLGQGPEFLTYFQNEAQLEKSRLLSDRFSAERPKGSFSTLEIQRTEQGDSAMYLCASSRGTGRVFFGQGTRLTVV.

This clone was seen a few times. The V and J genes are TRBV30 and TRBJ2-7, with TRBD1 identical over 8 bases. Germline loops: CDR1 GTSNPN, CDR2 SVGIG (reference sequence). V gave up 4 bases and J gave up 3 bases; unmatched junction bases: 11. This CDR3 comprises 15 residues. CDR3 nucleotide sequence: TGTGCCTGGACCCCTGGGACAGGTTCCTACTACGAGCAGTACTTC. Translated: CAWTPGTGSYYEQYF.

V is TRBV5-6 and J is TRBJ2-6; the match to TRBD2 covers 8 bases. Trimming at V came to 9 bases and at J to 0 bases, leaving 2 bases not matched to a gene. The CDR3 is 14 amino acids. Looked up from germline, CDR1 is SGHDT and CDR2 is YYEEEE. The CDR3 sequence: CATGRVSGANVLTF. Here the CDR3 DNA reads TGTGCCACCGGGAGGGTCTCTGGGGCCAACGTCCTGACTTTC. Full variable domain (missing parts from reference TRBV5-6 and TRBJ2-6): DAGVTQSPTHLIKTRGQQVTLRCSPKSGHDTVSWYQQALGQGPQFIFQYYEEEERQRGNFPDRFSGHQFPNYSSELNVNALLLGDSALYLCATGRVSGANVLTFGAGSRLTVL.

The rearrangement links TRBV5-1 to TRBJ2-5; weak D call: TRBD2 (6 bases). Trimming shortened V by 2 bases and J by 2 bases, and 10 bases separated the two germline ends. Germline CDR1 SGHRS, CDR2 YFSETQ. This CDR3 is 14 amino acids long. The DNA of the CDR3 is TGCGCCAGCAGCTTTAGCGGAGAACAAGAGACCCAGTACTTC. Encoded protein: CASSFSGEQETQYF. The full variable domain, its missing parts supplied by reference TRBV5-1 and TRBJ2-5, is KAGVTQTPRYLIKTRGQQVTLSCSPISGHRSVSWYQQTPGQGLQFLFEYFSETQRNKGNFPGRFSGRQFSNSRSEMNVSTLELGDSALYLCASSFSGEQETQYFGPGTRLLVL.

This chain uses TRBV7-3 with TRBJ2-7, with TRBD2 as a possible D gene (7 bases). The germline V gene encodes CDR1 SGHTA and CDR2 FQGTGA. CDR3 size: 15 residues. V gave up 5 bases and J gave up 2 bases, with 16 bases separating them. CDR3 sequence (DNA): TGTGCCAGCAGCCCGCAGGCGGGGGCTACCTACGAGCAGTACTTC. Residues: CASSPQAGATYEQYF.

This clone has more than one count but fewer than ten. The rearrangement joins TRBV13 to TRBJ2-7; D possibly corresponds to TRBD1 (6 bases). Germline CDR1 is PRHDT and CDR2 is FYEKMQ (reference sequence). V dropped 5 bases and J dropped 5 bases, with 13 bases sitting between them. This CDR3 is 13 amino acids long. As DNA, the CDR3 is TGTGCCAGCAGCCTGACAGGCCGGCACGAGCAGTACTTC. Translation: CASSLTGRHEQYF.

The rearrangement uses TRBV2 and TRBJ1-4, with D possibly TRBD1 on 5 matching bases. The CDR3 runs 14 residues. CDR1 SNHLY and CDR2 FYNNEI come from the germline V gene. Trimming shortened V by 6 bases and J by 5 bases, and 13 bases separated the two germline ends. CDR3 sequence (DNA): TGTGCCAGCAGCAACGCAGGGTTGAATGAAAAACTGTTTTTT. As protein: CASSNAGLNEKLFF.

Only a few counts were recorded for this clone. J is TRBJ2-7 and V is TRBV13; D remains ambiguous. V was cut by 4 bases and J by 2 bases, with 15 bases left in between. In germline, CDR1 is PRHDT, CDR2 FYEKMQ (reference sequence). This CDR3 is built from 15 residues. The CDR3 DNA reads TGTGCCAGCAGCTCCGACCAGGTCAGGACCTACGAGCAGTACTTC. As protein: CASSSDQVRTYEQYF.

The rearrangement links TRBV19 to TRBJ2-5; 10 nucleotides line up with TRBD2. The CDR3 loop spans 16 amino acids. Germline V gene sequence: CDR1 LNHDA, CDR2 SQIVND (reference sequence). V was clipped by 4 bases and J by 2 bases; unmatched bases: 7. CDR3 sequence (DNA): TGTGCCAGTAGTAGCCGCGGAGCGGGAGGGCAAGAGACCCAGTACTTC. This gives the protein CASSSRGAGGQETQYF.

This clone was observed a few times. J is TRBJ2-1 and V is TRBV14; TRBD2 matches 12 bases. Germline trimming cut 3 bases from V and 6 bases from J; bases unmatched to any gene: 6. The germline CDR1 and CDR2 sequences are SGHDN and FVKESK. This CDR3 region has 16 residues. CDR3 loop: CASSHWTSGMFNEQFF. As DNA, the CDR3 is TGTGCCAGCAGCCATTGGACTAGCGGGATGTTCAATGAGCAGTTCTTC.

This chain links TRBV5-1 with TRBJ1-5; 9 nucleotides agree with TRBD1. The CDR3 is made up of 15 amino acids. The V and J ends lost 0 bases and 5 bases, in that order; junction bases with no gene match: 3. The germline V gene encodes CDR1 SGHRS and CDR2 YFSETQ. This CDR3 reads CASSLAGQGHQPQHF. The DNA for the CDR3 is TGCGCCAGCAGCTTGGCAGGACAGGGGCATCAGCCCCAGCATTTT.

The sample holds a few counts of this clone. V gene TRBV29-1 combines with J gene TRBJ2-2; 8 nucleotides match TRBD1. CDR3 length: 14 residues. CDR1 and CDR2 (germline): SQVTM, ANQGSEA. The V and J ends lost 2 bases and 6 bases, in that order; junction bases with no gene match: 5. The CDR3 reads CSVEQGARAGELFF. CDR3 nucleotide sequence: TGCAGCGTTGAACAGGGGGCGCGCGCCGGGGAGCTGTTTTTT.

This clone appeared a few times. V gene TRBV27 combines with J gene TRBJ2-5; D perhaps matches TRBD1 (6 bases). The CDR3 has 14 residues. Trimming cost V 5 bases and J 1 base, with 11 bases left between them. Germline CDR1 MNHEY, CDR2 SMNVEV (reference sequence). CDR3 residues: CASSPPGAQETQYF. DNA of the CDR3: TGTGCCAGCAGTCCGCCAGGGGCCCAAGAGACCCAGTACTTC.

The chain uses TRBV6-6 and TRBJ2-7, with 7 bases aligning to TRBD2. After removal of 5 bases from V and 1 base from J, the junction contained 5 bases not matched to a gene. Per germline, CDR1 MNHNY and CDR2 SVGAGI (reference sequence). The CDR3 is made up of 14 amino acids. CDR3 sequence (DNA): TGTGCCAGCAGTGGGACTACCCATTCCTACGAGCAGTACTTC. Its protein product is CASSGTTHSYEQYF.

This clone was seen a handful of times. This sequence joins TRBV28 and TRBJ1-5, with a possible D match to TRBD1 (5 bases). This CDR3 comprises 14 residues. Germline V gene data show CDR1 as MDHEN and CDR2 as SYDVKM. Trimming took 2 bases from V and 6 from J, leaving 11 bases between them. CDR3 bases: TGTGCCAGCAGTTTAGAAGGGGTGGGTCAGCCCCAGCATTTT. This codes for CASSLEGVGQPQHF. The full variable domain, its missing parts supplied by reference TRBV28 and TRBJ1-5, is DVKVTQSSRYLVKRTGEKVFLECVQDMDHENMFWYRQDPGLGLRLIYFSYDVKMKEKGDIPEGYSVSREKKERFSLILESASTNQTSMYLCASSLEGVGQPQHFGDGTRLSIL.

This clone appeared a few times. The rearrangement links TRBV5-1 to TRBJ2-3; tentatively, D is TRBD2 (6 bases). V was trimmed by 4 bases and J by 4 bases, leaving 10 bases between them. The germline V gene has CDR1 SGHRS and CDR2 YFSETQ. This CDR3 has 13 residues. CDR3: CASSPSGPDTQYF. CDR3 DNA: TGCGCCAGCAGCCCCAGCGGGCCAGATACGCAGTATTTT.

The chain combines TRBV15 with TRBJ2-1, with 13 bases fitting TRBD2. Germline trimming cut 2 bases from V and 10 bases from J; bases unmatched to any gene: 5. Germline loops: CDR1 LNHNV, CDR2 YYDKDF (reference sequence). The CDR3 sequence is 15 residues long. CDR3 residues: CATSRILAGGGEQFF. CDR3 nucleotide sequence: TGTGCCACCAGCAGAATACTAGCGGGAGGGGGAGAGCAGTTCTTC.

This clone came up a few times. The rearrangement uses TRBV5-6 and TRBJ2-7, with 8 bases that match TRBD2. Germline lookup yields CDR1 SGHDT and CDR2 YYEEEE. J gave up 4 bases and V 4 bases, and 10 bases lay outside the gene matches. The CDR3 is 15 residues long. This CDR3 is CASSRLSGSRYEQYF. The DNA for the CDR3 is TGTGCCAGCAGCCGCCTCAGCGGGAGTAGGTACGAGCAGTACTTC.

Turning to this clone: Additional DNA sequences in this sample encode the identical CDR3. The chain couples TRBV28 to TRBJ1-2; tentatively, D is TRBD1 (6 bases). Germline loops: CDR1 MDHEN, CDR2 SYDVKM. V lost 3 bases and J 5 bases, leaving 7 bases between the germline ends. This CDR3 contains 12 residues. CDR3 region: CASSLRGYGYTF. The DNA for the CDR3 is TGTGCCAGCAGTTTGAGGGGGTATGGCTACACCTTC.